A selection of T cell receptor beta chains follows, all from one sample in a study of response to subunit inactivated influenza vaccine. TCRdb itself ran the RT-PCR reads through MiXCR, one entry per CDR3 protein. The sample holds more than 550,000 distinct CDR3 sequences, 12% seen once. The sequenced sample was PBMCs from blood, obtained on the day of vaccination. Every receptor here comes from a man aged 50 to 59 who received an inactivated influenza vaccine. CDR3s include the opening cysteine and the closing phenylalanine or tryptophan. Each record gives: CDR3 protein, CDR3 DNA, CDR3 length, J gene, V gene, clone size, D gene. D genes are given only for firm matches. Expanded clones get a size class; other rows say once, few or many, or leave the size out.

cdr3_aa: CASRGTGYEQYF; cdr3_nt: TGTGCCAGCAGAGGGACAGGGTACGAGCAGTACTTC; cdr3_length: 12; j_call: TRBJ2-7; v_call: TRBV12-3/TRBV12-4; clone_size: many; d_call: TRBD1
cdr3_aa: CASSPGSGAGELFF; cdr3_nt: TGTGCCAGCAGCCCGGGCTCGGGGGCCGGGGAGCTGTTTTTT; cdr3_length: 14; j_call: TRBJ2-2; v_call: TRBV7-2; clone_size: -; d_call: -
cdr3_aa: CATETDTDTQYF; cdr3_nt: TGTGCCACGGAAACCGACACAGATACGCAGTATTTT; cdr3_length: 12; j_call: TRBJ2-3; v_call: TRBV10-3; clone_size: -; d_call: -
cdr3_aa: CASSPSTGGEGEQYF; cdr3_nt: TGTGCCAGCAGTCCCTCGACAGGGGGCGAGGGCGAGCAGTACTTC; cdr3_length: 15; j_call: TRBJ2-7; v_call: TRBV12-3/TRBV12-4; clone_size: -; d_call: TRBD1
cdr3_aa: CASSQRSFTSSYNEQFF; cdr3_nt: TGCGCCAGCAGCCAACGGAGCTTTACGAGCTCCTACAATGAGCAGTTCTTC; cdr3_length: 17; j_call: TRBJ2-1; v_call: TRBV4-3; clone_size: once; d_call: -
cdr3_aa: CASSSGLAGLEQYF; cdr3_nt: TGTGCCAGCAGCTCGGGACTAGCGGGACTGGAGCAGTACTTC; cdr3_length: 14; j_call: TRBJ2-7; v_call: TRBV7-9; clone_size: few; d_call: TRBD2
cdr3_aa: CSARRDEAFF; cdr3_nt: TGCAGTGCTAGAAGAGATGAAGCTTTCTTT; cdr3_length: 10; j_call: TRBJ1-1; v_call: TRBV20-1; clone_size: few; d_call: -
cdr3_aa: CASSTDRQNTEAFF; cdr3_nt: TGTGCCAGTAGTACGGACAGGCAGAACACTGAAGCTTTCTTT; cdr3_length: 14; j_call: TRBJ1-1; v_call: TRBV19; clone_size: -; d_call: TRBD1
cdr3_aa: CASSYSGTSGSPHNEQFF; cdr3_nt: TGTGCCAGCAGTTACTCAGGCACTAGCGGGAGTCCCCACAATGAGCAGTTCTTC; cdr3_length: 18; j_call: TRBJ2-1; v_call: TRBV6-2/TRBV6-3; clone_size: few; d_call: TRBD2
cdr3_aa: CASSLARMNTGELFF; cdr3_nt: TGTGCCAGCAGTTTAGCTAGGATGAACACCGGGGAGCTGTTTTTT; cdr3_length: 15; j_call: TRBJ2-2; v_call: TRBV12-3/TRBV12-4; clone_size: few; d_call: -
cdr3_aa: CASSFRADYGYTF; cdr3_nt: TGTGCCAGCAGCTTTAGGGCGGACTATGGCTACACCTTC; cdr3_length: 13; j_call: TRBJ1-2; v_call: TRBV7-2; clone_size: few; d_call: -
cdr3_aa: CASSLAARQQPQHF; cdr3_nt: TGTGCCAGCAGTTTAGCCGCCCGGCAGCAGCCCCAGCATTTT; cdr3_length: 14; j_call: TRBJ1-5; v_call: TRBV12-3/TRBV12-4; clone_size: many; d_call: -
cdr3_aa: CASSVGGTSGYYEQYF; cdr3_nt: TGTGCCAGCAGCGTAGGGGGGACTAGCGGGTATTACGAGCAGTACTTC; cdr3_length: 16; j_call: TRBJ2-7; v_call: TRBV9; clone_size: -; d_call: TRBD2
cdr3_aa: CASTLNSNQPQHF; cdr3_nt: TGTGCCAGCACCTTAAATAGCAATCAGCCCCAGCATTTT; cdr3_length: 13; j_call: TRBJ1-5; v_call: TRBV7-2; clone_size: -; d_call: -
cdr3_aa: CASSYDRAYEQYF; cdr3_nt: TGCGCCAGCAGCTACGACAGGGCCTACGAGCAGTACTTC; cdr3_length: 13; j_call: TRBJ2-7; v_call: TRBV5-1; clone_size: many; d_call: TRBD1
cdr3_aa: CASSLTGSPTDTQYF; cdr3_nt: TGTGCCAGCAGCCTTACAGGGTCCCCCACAGATACGCAGTATTTT; cdr3_length: 15; j_call: TRBJ2-3; v_call: TRBV3-1; clone_size: -; d_call: -
cdr3_aa: CASSVNAGQINTEAFF; cdr3_nt: TGCGCCAGCAGCGTGAATGCGGGACAGATTAACACTGAAGCTTTCTTT; cdr3_length: 16; j_call: TRBJ1-1; v_call: TRBV5-1; clone_size: few; d_call: TRBD1
cdr3_aa: CSVEGLAYTSTDTQYF; cdr3_nt: TGCAGCGTTGAAGGGCTAGCCTACACTAGCACAGATACGCAGTATTTT; cdr3_length: 16; j_call: TRBJ2-3; v_call: TRBV29-1; clone_size: few; d_call: -
cdr3_aa: CASSTGFTYNEQFF; cdr3_nt: TGTGCCAGCAGCACAGGATTCACCTACAATGAGCAGTTCTTC; cdr3_length: 14; j_call: TRBJ2-1; v_call: TRBV9; clone_size: few; d_call: -
cdr3_aa: CASKMGGSNYGYTF; cdr3_nt: TGTGCCAGCAAGATGGGCGGCTCTAACTATGGCTACACCTTC; cdr3_length: 14; j_call: TRBJ1-2; v_call: TRBV12-3/TRBV12-4; clone_size: once; d_call: -
cdr3_aa: CSVERVAGTEAFF; cdr3_nt: TGCAGCGTTGAGCGGGTGGCAGGCACTGAAGCTTTCTTT; cdr3_length: 13; j_call: TRBJ1-1; v_call: TRBV29-1; clone_size: few; d_call: -
cdr3_aa: CAWRTDNEQFF; cdr3_nt: TGTGCCTGGAGAACAGACAATGAGCAGTTCTTC; cdr3_length: 11; j_call: TRBJ2-1; v_call: TRBV30; clone_size: -; d_call: -
cdr3_aa: CASSPNRGVATEAFF; cdr3_nt: TGTGCCAGCAGCCCGAACAGGGGGGTTGCCACTGAAGCTTTCTTT; cdr3_length: 15; j_call: TRBJ1-1; v_call: TRBV9; clone_size: few; d_call: TRBD1
cdr3_aa: CASSFRIGGDTQYF; cdr3_nt: TGTGCCAGCAGTTTCCGTATCGGGGGGGATACGCAGTATTTT; cdr3_length: 14; j_call: TRBJ2-3; v_call: TRBV12-3/TRBV12-4; clone_size: many; d_call: TRBD2
cdr3_aa: CASSQEPGLNYGYTF; cdr3_nt: TGCGCCAGCAGCCAAGAGCCAGGACTTAACTATGGCTACACCTTC; cdr3_length: 15; j_call: TRBJ1-2; v_call: TRBV4-3; clone_size: few; d_call: -
cdr3_aa: CASRLGRTPQDTQYF; cdr3_nt: TGTGCCAGCAGACTGGGACGAACCCCCCAAGATACGCAGTATTTT; cdr3_length: 15; j_call: TRBJ2-3; v_call: TRBV12-3/TRBV12-4; clone_size: -; d_call: -
cdr3_aa: CASSQVHGELFF; cdr3_nt: TGCGCCAGCAGCCAAGTTCACGGGGAGCTGTTTTTT; cdr3_length: 12; j_call: TRBJ2-2; v_call: TRBV4-1; clone_size: -; d_call: -
cdr3_aa: CASSVTWRGLGYTF; cdr3_nt: TGTGCCAGCAGCGTAACGTGGAGGGGGCTTGGCTACACCTTC; cdr3_length: 14; j_call: TRBJ1-2; v_call: TRBV9; clone_size: few; d_call: TRBD1
cdr3_aa: CASSRTGAETQYF; cdr3_nt: TGTGCCAGCAGCCGGACGGGGGCTGAGACCCAGTACTTC; cdr3_length: 13; j_call: TRBJ2-5; v_call: TRBV11-2; clone_size: few; d_call: -
cdr3_aa: CASSPATGGSPYEQYF; cdr3_nt: TGTGCCAGCAGCCCCGCGACAGGGGGTAGCCCCTACGAGCAGTACTTC; cdr3_length: 16; j_call: TRBJ2-7; v_call: TRBV14; clone_size: many; d_call: TRBD1
cdr3_aa: CASSFRRDNEQFF; cdr3_nt: TGTGCCAGCAGCTTCCGCAGGGACAATGAGCAGTTCTTC; cdr3_length: 13; j_call: TRBJ2-1; v_call: TRBV7-2; clone_size: few; d_call: -
cdr3_aa: CASSMENRLNTEAFF; cdr3_nt: TGTGCCAGCAGCATGGAAAACCGGCTTAACACTGAAGCTTTCTTT; cdr3_length: 15; j_call: TRBJ1-1; v_call: TRBV11-1; clone_size: few; d_call: -
cdr3_aa: CASSSPEAGDTQYF; cdr3_nt: TGTGCCAGCAGCAGCCCCGAGGCTGGAGATACGCAGTATTTT; cdr3_length: 14; j_call: TRBJ2-3; v_call: TRBV7-2; clone_size: -; d_call: -
cdr3_aa: CSVVRDSTDTQYF; cdr3_nt: TGCAGCGTTGTTCGGGACAGCACAGATACGCAGTATTTT; cdr3_length: 13; j_call: TRBJ2-3; v_call: TRBV29-1; clone_size: -; d_call: -
cdr3_aa: CASSLGDKGTKTEAFF; cdr3_nt: TGTGCCAGCAGCTTGGGTGACAAGGGGACTAAAACTGAAGCTTTCTTT; cdr3_length: 16; j_call: TRBJ1-1; v_call: TRBV5-5; clone_size: -; d_call: -
cdr3_aa: CASSQTPGGQSNQPQHF; cdr3_nt: TGTGCCAGCAGTCAGACCCCAGGGGGGCAAAGCAATCAGCCCCAGCATTTT; cdr3_length: 17; j_call: TRBJ1-5; v_call: TRBV6-9; clone_size: -; d_call: TRBD1
cdr3_aa: CASSLVSGGGFLEQYF; cdr3_nt: TGTGCCAGCAGCTTAGTTAGCGGGGGGGGGTTTCTCGAGCAGTACTTC; cdr3_length: 16; j_call: TRBJ2-7; v_call: TRBV7-8; clone_size: few; d_call: TRBD2
cdr3_aa: CAIRDAAGEQYF; cdr3_nt: TGTGCCATCAGGGACGCGGCGGGCGAGCAGTACTTC; cdr3_length: 12; j_call: TRBJ2-7; v_call: TRBV10-3; clone_size: -; d_call: -
cdr3_aa: CATSREAGTIDEQYF; cdr3_nt: TGTGCCACCAGCAGAGAGGCCGGGACCATTGACGAGCAGTACTTC; cdr3_length: 15; j_call: TRBJ2-7; v_call: TRBV15; clone_size: -; d_call: -
cdr3_aa: CASSVGETLSYNEQFF; cdr3_nt: TGTGCCAGCAGCGTGGGGGAAACCCTCTCCTACAATGAGCAGTTCTTC; cdr3_length: 16; j_call: TRBJ2-1; v_call: TRBV9; clone_size: few; d_call: -
cdr3_aa: CATSSRGRNTEAFF; cdr3_nt: TGTGCCACCAGCAGCCGTGGCCGAAACACTGAAGCTTTCTTT; cdr3_length: 14; j_call: TRBJ1-1; v_call: TRBV15; clone_size: few; d_call: -
cdr3_aa: CASSPSPLRGRGQFF; cdr3_nt: TGTGCCAGCAGCCCTAGCCCCTTAAGGGGCCGGGGGCAGTTCTTC; cdr3_length: 15; j_call: TRBJ2-1; v_call: TRBV7-2; clone_size: many; d_call: -
cdr3_aa: CASSRRQQNTEAFF; cdr3_nt: TGTGCCAGCAGCCGGCGACAGCAGAACACTGAAGCTTTCTTT; cdr3_length: 14; j_call: TRBJ1-1; v_call: TRBV11-1; clone_size: -; d_call: -
cdr3_aa: CASSLGLSAGVRTNEQFF; cdr3_nt: TGTGCCAGCAGCTTAGGACTCTCGGCGGGTGTGCGGACGAATGAGCAGTTCTTC; cdr3_length: 18; j_call: TRBJ2-1; v_call: TRBV11-2; clone_size: many; d_call: -
cdr3_aa: CASRRDAASGANVLTF; cdr3_nt: TGTGCCAGCAGACGAGACGCTGCCTCAGGGGCCAACGTCCTGACTTTC; cdr3_length: 16; j_call: TRBJ2-6; v_call: TRBV2; clone_size: many; d_call: -
cdr3_aa: CAWIPPQYSSTDTQYF; cdr3_nt: TGTGCCTGGATCCCCCCACAGTACTCTAGCACAGATACGCAGTATTTT; cdr3_length: 16; j_call: TRBJ2-3; v_call: TRBV30; clone_size: -; d_call: -
cdr3_aa: CASSPLAGGSYNEQFF; cdr3_nt: TGTGCCAGTAGTCCACTAGCGGGAGGATCCTACAATGAGCAGTTCTTC; cdr3_length: 16; j_call: TRBJ2-1; v_call: TRBV19; clone_size: many; d_call: TRBD2
cdr3_aa: CSVAGDRAAFF; cdr3_nt: TGCAGCGTTGCTGGGGACAGGGCCGCTTTCTTT; cdr3_length: 11; j_call: TRBJ1-1; v_call: TRBV29-1; clone_size: few; d_call: TRBD1
cdr3_aa: CASGAGTGRTDTQYF; cdr3_nt: TGTGCCAGCGGAGCCGGGACAGGTCGCACAGATACGCAGTATTTT; cdr3_length: 15; j_call: TRBJ2-3; v_call: TRBV6-1; clone_size: -; d_call: TRBD1
cdr3_aa: CASSPWTGPQETQYF; cdr3_nt: TGTGCCAGCAGCCCCTGGACAGGGCCCCAAGAGACCCAGTACTTC; cdr3_length: 15; j_call: TRBJ2-5; v_call: TRBV11-2; clone_size: -; d_call: TRBD1
cdr3_aa: CASKGGGSVYNEQFF; cdr3_nt: TGTGCCAGCAAGGGGGGCGGGAGTGTTTACAATGAGCAGTTCTTC; cdr3_length: 15; j_call: TRBJ2-1; v_call: TRBV6-1; clone_size: -; d_call: -
cdr3_aa: CSAGAGTGHYEQYF; cdr3_nt: TGCAGCGCCGGGGCTGGGACAGGGCACTACGAGCAGTACTTC; cdr3_length: 14; j_call: TRBJ2-7; v_call: TRBV29-1; clone_size: many; d_call: TRBD1
cdr3_aa: CATSREGTSFGYNEQFF; cdr3_nt: TGTGCCACCAGCAGAGAAGGGACCTCCTTTGGCTACAATGAGCAGTTCTTC; cdr3_length: 17; j_call: TRBJ2-1; v_call: TRBV15; clone_size: many; d_call: -
cdr3_aa: CASSSTGTSYNEQFF; cdr3_nt: TGTGCCAGCAGTTCCACCGGGACTAGTTACAATGAGCAGTTCTTC; cdr3_length: 15; j_call: TRBJ2-1; v_call: TRBV28; clone_size: -; d_call: TRBD2
cdr3_aa: CASGLGGSSYNSPLHF; cdr3_nt: TGTGCCAGCGGTCTAGGCGGGAGCTCCTATAATTCACCCCTCCACTTT; cdr3_length: 16; j_call: TRBJ1-6; v_call: TRBV5-4; clone_size: many; d_call: -
cdr3_aa: CASSGGQRNEQFF; cdr3_nt: TGCGCCAGCAGCGGCGGACAGAGAAATGAGCAGTTCTTC; cdr3_length: 13; j_call: TRBJ2-1; v_call: TRBV5-1; clone_size: few; d_call: -
cdr3_aa: CASKGPGGGTGELFF; cdr3_nt: TGTGCCAGCAAAGGCCCAGGGGGTGGGACCGGGGAGCTGTTTTTT; cdr3_length: 15; j_call: TRBJ2-2; v_call: TRBV2; clone_size: -; d_call: TRBD1
cdr3_aa: CASSLDSGVEQYF; cdr3_nt: TGCGCCAGCAGCTTGGATTCGGGGGTCGAGCAGTACTTC; cdr3_length: 13; j_call: TRBJ2-7; v_call: TRBV5-1; clone_size: few; d_call: -
cdr3_aa: CSATPGTQISYEQYF; cdr3_nt: TGCAGTGCCACACCCGGGACTCAAATCTCCTACGAGCAGTACTTC; cdr3_length: 15; j_call: TRBJ2-7; v_call: TRBV20-1; clone_size: -; d_call: -
cdr3_aa: CASSYNRGPTKNEQFF; cdr3_nt: TGTGCCAGCAGTTACAACCGCGGGCCCACTAAGAATGAGCAGTTCTTC; cdr3_length: 16; j_call: TRBJ2-1; v_call: TRBV6-2/TRBV6-3; clone_size: few; d_call: -